The 20 T cell receptor beta chains below come from one sample, sequenced in a study of cytomegalovirus exposure and HLA in healthy donors. Primers: 60 Vbeta forward and 13 Jbeta reverse. Assay: immunoSEQ multiplex PCR; the TCRdb copy retains only in-frame clones and omits some. The sample contains more than 85,000 clones, approximately 77% of which appear only once. The specimen was PBMCs. The receptor source for this set is a male donor in good health and CMV-seropositive.

V is TRBV7-2 and J is TRBJ2-1, with 8 bases lining up with TRBD2. The CDR3 contains 16 residues. In germline, CDR1 is SGHTA, CDR2 FQGNSA. The V and J ends lost 1 base and 4 bases, in that order; junction bases with no gene match: 6. Here the CDR3 reads CASSLGISGIYNEQFF. DNA for the CDR3: TGTGCCAGCAGCTTAGGGATTAGCGGGATTTACAATGAGCAGTTCTTC.

The chain couples TRBV4-1 to TRBJ2-4; 10 bases map to TRBD1. The length of the CDR3 is 17 residues. Germline V lookup: CDR1 MGHRA, CDR2 YSYEKL. J lost 0 bases, V lost 9 bases, and 11 bases had no gene match. This chain's CDR3 is CASSSGTGESAKNIQYF. CDR3 coding DNA: TGCGCCAGTAGTTCCGGGACAGGGGAATCAGCCAAAAACATTCAGTACTTC.

This clone has a single count. This sequence joins TRBV27 and TRBJ2-7; 8 bases match TRBD2. The V gene's germline CDR1 is MNHEY and CDR2 SMNVEV (reference sequence). The V and J ends lost 5 bases and 6 bases, in that order; junction bases with no gene match: 6. This CDR3 spans 13 amino acids. CDR3 protein: CASSTAGAGEQYF. The CDR3 nucleotides are TGTGCCAGCAGTACAGCGGGAGCCGGCGAGCAGTACTTC.

The chain links TRBV5-5 to TRBJ2-5, with a tentative D call TRBD1 (6 bases). The CDR3 runs to 15 residues. The germline V gene has CDR1 SGHKS and CDR2 YYEKEE (reference sequence). The V end lost 3 bases, the J end lost 2 bases, and 14 bases lay between the germline ends. Written as DNA, the CDR3 is TGTGCCAGCAGCTATCGAACAGGGTCGCAAGAGACCCAGTACTTC. Translated: CASSYRTGSQETQYF.

V is TRBV7-9 and J is TRBJ2-5; TRBD2 matches 9 bases. V dropped 3 bases and J dropped 6; count of bases not matched to a gene: 17. This CDR3 has 18 residues. CDR1 SEHNR and CDR2 FQNEAQ come from the germline V gene (reference sequence). This CDR3 reads CASSFEGSSGEGRKTQYF. As DNA, the CDR3 is TGTGCCAGCAGCTTTGAAGGGTCTAGCGGGGAGGGCAGAAAGACCCAGTACTTC.

As regards this clone: One end of the junction is discordant with germline, which a read error may explain. The chain couples TRBV4-1 to TRBJ2-3, with 8 bases matching TRBD2. The CDR3 is 15 amino acids. CDR1 is MGHRA and CDR2 is YSYEKL in the germline V gene. The CDR3 region is CASSQDSSGPDAQYF. For the CDR3, the DNA is TGCGCCAGCAGCCAAGATTCTAGCGGGCCAGATGCGCAGTATTTT.

V and J are TRBV5-1 and TRBJ2-1; 9 bases match TRBD2. Germline CDR1 is SGHRS and CDR2 is YFSETQ. CDR3 size: 17 residues. The J segment lost 0 bases and the V segment lost 3 bases, leaving 7 bases of the junction unmatched. The CDR3 here is CASSSSPSGTSYNEQFF. CDR3 coding DNA: TGCGCCAGCAGCTCTAGCCCTAGCGGGACCTCCTACAATGAGCAGTTCTTC.

This clone has only one observation. The J gene is TRBJ1-1, the V gene TRBV7-2, with a weak D call TRBD1 (5 bases). The CDR3 runs to 13 residues. CDR1 and CDR2 from the germline V gene are SGHTA and FQGNSA. V gave up 3 bases and J gave up 4 bases, with 9 bases separating them. CDR3 region: CASSFGGGTEAFF. The CDR3 DNA reads as TGTGCCAGCAGCTTCGGCGGGGGCACTGAAGCTTTCTTT.

This chain links TRBV27 with TRBJ1-4; D might be TRBD1 (5 bases). Trimming stripped 6 bases from V and 6 bases from J, with 20 bases between. Germline CDR1 is MNHEY and CDR2 is SMNVEV (reference sequence). This CDR3 is 16 amino acids long. Here the CDR3 DNA reads TGTGCCAGCAGACCTCGACAGCCCCGATCGGATGAAAAACTGTTTTTT. Its translation: CASRPRQPRSDEKLFF.

The chain recombines TRBV7-2 with TRBJ1-1, with D possibly being TRBD1 (6 bases). The germline V and J ends were trimmed by 1 base and 10 bases, with 13 bases remaining between them. CDR3 length equals 13 residues. Germline V gene data show CDR1 as SGHTA and CDR2 as FQGNSA. Written as DNA, the CDR3 is TGTGCCAGCAGCTTAGGAGGGGACATCGGAGCTTTCTTT. This gives the protein CASSLGGDIGAFF.

V gene TRBV4-3 combines with J gene TRBJ2-7; 8 bases align to TRBD1. The CDR3 is 16 residues long. V shed 1 base, J shed 7 bases, and the junction held 12 bases outside the gene matches. Germline CDR1 reads LGHNA; CDR2 reads YSLEER. The CDR3 region is CASSQAQGARGWEQYF. The CDR3 nucleotides are TGCGCCAGCAGCCAAGCGCAGGGGGCGCGGGGATGGGAGCAGTACTTC.

The chain combines TRBV11-3 with TRBJ2-1; possible D gene TRBD2, 6 bases. The germline gives CDR1 SGHNT, CDR2 YENEEA. V dropped 5 bases and J dropped 9 bases, with 14 bases sitting between them. The CDR3 totals 13 residues. CDR3 region: CASSLARESEQFF. The CDR3 nucleotides are TGTGCCAGCAGCCTTGCCCGGGAGTCTGAGCAGTTCTTC.

This clone was seen a few times. The J gene is TRBJ1-1, the V gene TRBV19; 8 nucleotides match TRBD1. This CDR3 has 14 amino acids. Germline lookup yields CDR1 LNHDA and CDR2 SQIVND (reference sequence). V shed 7 bases, J shed 6 bases, and the junction held 10 bases outside the gene matches. In DNA form, the CDR3 reads TGTGCCAGTACCGCGACAGGGGTGGGCTCTGAAGCTTTCTTT. Translating it yields CASTATGVGSEAFF.

The V call is TRBV9, the J call TRBJ2-7; D uncertain. This CDR3 comprises 13 residues. The V gene's germline CDR1 is SGDLS and CDR2 YYNGEE. The germline V and J ends were trimmed by 8 bases and 0 bases, with 12 bases remaining between them. CDR3 loop: CASAPGYSYEQYF. CDR3 nucleotide sequence: TGTGCCAGTGCCCCAGGTTACTCCTACGAGCAGTACTTC.

This chain uses TRBV27 with TRBJ1-5; no definite D call. V lost 7 bases and J lost 3, with 10 bases in between. This CDR3 is built from 13 residues. CDR1 and CDR2 (germline): MNHEY, SMNVEV (reference sequence). CDR3 sequence reads: CASTGQLNQPQHF. DNA for the CDR3: TGTGCCAGCACTGGGCAGCTCAATCAGCCCCAGCATTTT.

This clone turned up a few times. J is TRBJ2-2 and V is TRBV7-8; 11 bases fit TRBD2. J lost 0 bases, V lost 5 bases, and 8 bases had no gene match. The CDR3 runs 18 residues. Germline lookup yields CDR1 SGHVS and CDR2 FQNEAQ. The CDR3 DNA reads TGTGCCAGCAGCGCCGGGACTAGCGGACTGGCGAACACCGGGGAGCTGTTTTTT. Translating gives CASSAGTSGLANTGELFF.

This sequence joins TRBV7-9 and TRBJ2-2; perhaps TRBD1 as D (5 bases). Per germline, CDR1 SEHNR and CDR2 FQNEAQ (reference sequence). Trimming pared 3 bases from V and 3 bases from J, leaving 11 bases between. The CDR3 runs to 15 residues. CDR3 nucleotides: TGTGCCAGCAGCTTGGGGCAGGGCTACACCGGGGAGCTGTTTTTT. It encodes CASSLGQGYTGELFF.

The chain has TRBV7-3 and TRBJ1-1; D call uncertain. V was shortened by 3 bases and J by 1 base, with 6 bases between the two germline ends. The CDR3 runs to 13 residues. The germline CDR1 and CDR2 sequences are SGHTA and FQGTGA. The chain's CDR3 is CASSFTANTEAFF. In nucleotides, the CDR3 is TGTGCCAGCAGCTTTACAGCGAACACTGAAGCTTTCTTT.

The J gene is TRBJ2-1, the V gene TRBV7-6; 10 bases map to TRBD1. V was pared by 2 bases and J by 4 bases, with 5 bases of the junction left unmatched. The CDR3 length is 16 residues. CDR1 and CDR2 from the germline V gene are SGHVS and FNYEAQ. For the CDR3, the DNA is TGTGCCAGCAGCTTACGACAGGGGGCAAGTTACAATGAGCAGTTCTTC. It is translated as CASSLRQGASYNEQFF.

This clone was counted a few times. The J gene is TRBJ2-3, the V gene TRBV9; 11 bases fit TRBD2. Germline CDR1 SGDLS, CDR2 YYNGEE. The CDR3 runs to 15 residues. V dropped 4 bases and J dropped 6; count of bases not matched to a gene: 7. The CDR3 is CASSLSGRGEDTQYF. The CDR3 DNA is TGTGCCAGCAGCCTTAGCGGGAGGGGAGAGGATACGCAGTATTTT.